These 17 T cell receptor beta chains share one sample of origin, sequenced in a study of T-cell reconstitution after alpha-beta-depleted transplantation in children. It was with unique molecular identifiers that the TCRbeta library was prepared. TCRdb re-called the PCR reads through MiXCR, storing one row per CDR3 protein. The table records hundreds of thousands of distinct CDR3 sequences, around a sixth of them present only once. The sample here was PBMCs from the stem cell graft donor, taken from the stem cell graft. The receptors were sampled from a human donor who donated a stem cell graft to a child with acute myeloid leukemia.

Many counts were recorded for this clonotype. The rearrangement uses TRBV5-1 and TRBJ1-5, with TRBD1 matching over 7 bases. The CDR3 totals 14 residues. The ends lost 0 bases at V and 7 bases at J; junction bases unmatched: 4. The germline gives CDR1 SGHRS, CDR2 YFSETQ. The CDR3 protein is CASSLGDSQQPQHF. The CDR3 DNA follows: TGCGCCAGCAGCTTGGGGGACAGCCAGCAGCCCCAGCATTTT.

This clonotype was seen only a few times. V is TRBV7-8 and J is TRBJ1-1; no firm D call. Trimming stripped 2 bases from V and 11 bases from J, with 18 bases between. The CDR3 covers 14 residues. CDR1 is SGHVS and CDR2 is FQNEAQ in the germline V gene. CDR3 protein: CASSLKGQLLRAFF. CDR3 in DNA: TGTGCCAGCAGCTTAAAAGGGCAGCTTCTTCGTGCTTTCTTT.

The table lists this clonotype with a few counts. The chain couples TRBV20-1 to TRBJ1-5, with TRBD1 as a possible D gene (5 bases). Germline V gives CDR1 DFQATT, CDR2 SNEGSKA (reference sequence). Trimming shortened V by 3 bases and J by 9 bases, and 12 bases separated the two germline ends. This CDR3 has 12 residues. The CDR3, as DNA: TGCAGTGCTAGGGGGGACGGAGGGCCCCAGCATTTT. Translating gives CSARGDGGPQHF.

This clonotype was picked up a small number of times. The chain has TRBV7-8 and TRBJ2-5, with 9 bases fitting TRBD1. V was pared by 3 bases and J by 5 bases, with 4 bases of the junction left unmatched. The CDR3 runs 14 residues. Germline CDR1 and CDR2: SGHVS and FQNEAQ. CDR3 sequence reads: CASSFLDRGETQYF. CDR3 in DNA: TGTGCCAGCAGCTTTCTGGACAGGGGCGAGACCCAGTACTTC.

This clonotype occurred many times. The chain has TRBV12-3 or TRBV12-4 and TRBJ2-5; no definite D call. This CDR3 contains 17 residues. The V end was cut by 6 bases, the J end by 0 bases, with 20 bases between. CDR3 bases: TGTGCCAGCAGCAAGGAACTGTCAGTGTTTTACCAAGAGACCCAGTACTTC. Its translation: CASSKELSVFYQETQYF.

The chain carries TRBV7-9 and TRBJ2-7; D is uncertain. Trimming stripped 0 bases from V and 4 bases from J, with 10 bases between. The germline V gene has CDR1 SEHNR and CDR2 FQNEAQ (reference sequence). The CDR3 loop spans 14 amino acids. This CDR3 is CASSLADPKYEQYF. The CDR3 DNA reads TGTGCCAGCAGCTTAGCAGATCCTAAGTACGAGCAGTACTTC.

The gene calls are TRBV9 and TRBJ2-5; no definite D call. V lost 0 bases and J 5 bases, leaving 14 bases between the germline ends. This CDR3 has 15 residues. Germline assignment: CDR1 SGDLS and CDR2 YYNGEE. Here the CDR3 reads CASSVAGSLGETQYF. CDR3 DNA sequence: TGTGCCAGCAGCGTAGCAGGTTCTCTCGGGGAGACCCAGTACTTC.

This clonotype was counted a single time. Since a much larger clone is just one base distant, this may be a read error. The conserved phenylalanine or tryptophan is not found at the CDR3 terminus, so this likely reflects a read error. This chain connects TRBV20-1 to TRBJ2-1; D is unresolved. Germline CDR1 DFQATT, CDR2 SNEGSKA (reference sequence). The V gene lost 3 bases and the J gene lost 0 bases, with 6 bases spanning the gap. This CDR3 comprises 13 residues. CDR3 nucleotides: TGCAGTGCTAGCTCGGTCTCCTACAATGAGCAGTTCGTC. This codes for CSASSVSYNEQFV.

This rearrangement joins TRBV24-1 to TRBJ1-5; a weak D match, TRBD1 (5 bases). Germline values: CDR1 KGHDR, CDR2 SFDVKD. The CDR3 covers 16 residues. Trimming stripped 5 bases from V and 4 bases from J, with 17 bases between. CDR3 nucleotide sequence: TGTGCCACCAGTGCCACCGGGCAGGGATTGAATCAGCCCCAGCATTTT. Translated: CATSATGQGLNQPQHF.

The chain joins TRBV20-1 to TRBJ1-1; D ambiguous. Trimming cost V 2 bases and J 5 bases, with 18 bases left between them. There are 15 residues in the CDR3. The germline V gene has CDR1 DFQATT and CDR2 SNEGSKA (reference sequence). CDR3: CSARTLGRPRTEAFF. In DNA form, the CDR3 reads TGCAGTGCTAGAACGCTAGGAAGACCGAGAACTGAAGCTTTCTTT.

In its sample, this clonotype was seen a few times. The rearrangement links TRBV27 to TRBJ2-7; 7 bases are a match to TRBD2. J was trimmed by 0 bases and V by 6 bases; bases with no gene match: 8. This CDR3 is built from 15 residues. Germline V gives CDR1 MNHEY, CDR2 SMNVEV (reference sequence). The CDR3 bases are TGTGCCAGCAGGCGCGCTAGCGGTAGCTCCTACGAGCAGTACGTC. Translated, it gives CASRRASGSSYEQYV.

The table lists this clonotype with many counts. The chain carries TRBV7-6 and TRBJ2-1, with 8 positions matching TRBD2. The CDR3 is made up of 16 amino acids. The germline gives CDR1 SGHVS, CDR2 FNYEAQ. J was trimmed by 5 bases and V by 0 bases; bases with no gene match: 6. In DNA form, the CDR3 reads TGTGCCAGCAGCTTAGCGGACGGGGGGGTACACAATGAGCAGTTCTTC. It is translated as CASSLADGGVHNEQFF.

The V gene is TRBV11-2, the J gene TRBJ2-1, with D tentatively TRBD1 (5 bases). Germline loops: CDR1 SGHAT, CDR2 FQNNGV. The CDR3 totals 17 residues. The V end lost 0 bases, the J end lost 0 bases, and 12 bases lay between the germline ends. DNA for the CDR3: TGTGCCAGCAGCTTAGACTCAGGGAAGTTCTCCTACAATGAGCAGTTCTTC. Translated, it gives CASSLDSGKFSYNEQFF.

The rearrangement uses TRBV7-3 and TRBJ1-1; D possibly corresponds to TRBD1 (6 bases). CDR1 is SGHTA and CDR2 is FQGTGA in the germline V gene. This CDR3 is built from 12 residues. Between the trimmed V and J ends, which lost 1 base and 8 bases, there was a span of 8 bases. The CDR3 loop is CASSLMTGEAFF. The CDR3 DNA follows: TGTGCCAGCAGCTTAATGACAGGCGAAGCTTTCTTT.

The V gene is TRBV7-9, the J gene TRBJ1-4; perhaps TRBD1 as D (5 bases). The CDR3 runs to 15 residues. Germline CDR1 and CDR2: SEHNR and FQNEAQ (reference sequence). V lost 4 bases and J 5 bases, leaving 14 bases between the germline ends. CDR3 sequence (DNA): TGTGCCAGCAGCTCCAGCCGGGCAGGGAATGAAAAACTGTTTTTT. Translated: CASSSSRAGNEKLFF.

V and J are TRBV5-5 and TRBJ2-7; TRBD1 aligns across 7 bases. J gave up 2 bases and V 4 bases, and 9 bases lay outside the gene matches. The V gene's germline CDR1 is SGHKS and CDR2 YYEKEE (reference sequence). This CDR3 region has 15 residues. The CDR3 protein is CASSALRGIAYEQYV. The CDR3 coding sequence is TGTGCCAGCAGCGCCCTCAGGGGGATAGCCTACGAGCAGTACGTC.

This chain uses TRBV7-6 with TRBJ1-1; D gene uncertain. Germline V lookup: CDR1 SGHVS, CDR2 FNYEAQ. Trimming pared 5 bases from V and 3 bases from J, leaving 13 bases between. The CDR3 is made up of 14 amino acids. CDR3 loop: CASSAAEGYTEAFF. The CDR3 region has the DNA TGTGCCAGCAGCGCAGCAGAGGGATACACTGAAGCTTTCTTT. The full variable domain, its missing parts supplied by reference TRBV7-6 and TRBJ1-1, is GAGVSQSPRYKVTKRGQDVALRCDPISGHVSLYWYRQALGQGPEFLTYFNYEAQQDKSGLPNDRFSAERPEGSISTLTIQRTEQRDSAMYRCASSAAEGYTEAFFGQGTRLTVV.